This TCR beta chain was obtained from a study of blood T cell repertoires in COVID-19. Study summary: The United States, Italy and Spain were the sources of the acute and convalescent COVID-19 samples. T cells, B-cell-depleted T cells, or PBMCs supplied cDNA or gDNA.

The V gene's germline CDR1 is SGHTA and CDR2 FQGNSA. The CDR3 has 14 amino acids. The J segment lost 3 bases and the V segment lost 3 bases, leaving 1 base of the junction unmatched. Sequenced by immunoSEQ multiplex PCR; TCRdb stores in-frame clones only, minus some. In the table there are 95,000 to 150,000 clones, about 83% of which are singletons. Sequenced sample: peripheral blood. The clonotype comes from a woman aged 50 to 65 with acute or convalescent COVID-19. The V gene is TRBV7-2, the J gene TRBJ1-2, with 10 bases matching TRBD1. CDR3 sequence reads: CASSFGQGDYGYTF. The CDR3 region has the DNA TGTGCCAGCAGCTTCGGACAGGGGGACTATGGCTACACCTTC.